Shown below are 2 T cell receptor beta chains from a single sample sequenced in a study of T cells in Graves' hyperthyroidism and ophthalmopathy (dated 2019 in TCRdb). Receptors were amplified or captured by multiplex PCR. TCRdb names Illumina HiSeq 2000 as the instrument used. Amplification of TCR beta CDR3 regions was carried out from RNA transcripts. The TCR CDR3 was subjected to a first round of RT-PCR using the HTBI primer set and the Qiagen OneStep RT-PCR kit. Through fastp at Q25 and MiXCR, TCRdb rebuilt clones from the public reads, retaining in-frame beta chains. Rows matching on CDR3 protein sequence are summarized as one entry with the most common DNA and genes. The sample table holds about 350,000 distinct CDR3 sequences, of which approximately 13% were seen once. Of the sample, roughly 24% is held by the ten largest clones. The source material was blood. The receptor source for this set is a woman aged 25 to 39 with Graves' hyperthyroidism.

This clonotype was seen only a few times. The chain recombines TRBV28 with TRBJ1-5; D is unresolved. V lost 5 bases and J lost 7, with 9 bases in between. Germline loops: CDR1 MDHEN, CDR2 SYDVKM. CDR3 length equals 12 residues. Here the CDR3 reads CASSPEGQPQHF. DNA for the CDR3: TGTGCCAGCAGTCCGGAAGGACAGCCCCAGCATTTT.

There are many counts of this clonotype. J is TRBJ2-3 and V is TRBV27; possibly TRBD1 or TRBD2 for D (5 bases each). This CDR3 spans 14 amino acids. Germline V gives CDR1 MNHEY, CDR2 SMNVEV (reference sequence). Trimming removed 4 bases from V and 6 bases from J, with 14 bases in between. CDR3 DNA sequence: TGTGCCAGCAGTTCCCACCGAGGGGCCGATACGCAGTATTTT. This gives the protein CASSSHRGADTQYF.